This TCR beta chain was retrieved from a study of blood T cell repertoires in COVID-19 (dated by TCRdb to between 2020 and 2021). Regarding the research as a whole: Samples from collaborators originated in the United States, Italy and Spain and spanned both the acute and convalescent phases of COVID-19. The material from the prospective study consisted of cDNA or gDNA derived from T cells, B-cell-depleted T cells, or PBMCs. Subjects who had been exposed to COVID-19, were actively infected with it, or had recovered from it provided the deeply sampled blood TCRbeta repertoires that made up the dataset. The repertoires were released in a freely available public database intended as a resource for research on the immune response to SARS-CoV-2. Samples came from the ongoing ImmuneRACE study (first 160 participants) plus 1,254 subjects from 6 global collaborators. The sample metadata nearly always contained a de-identified subject ID, COVID-19 status, age in years and sex. HLA class I and class II types, where available, came from metadata supplied by the sample provider rather than from assay-based typing. Study-wide conclusions, independent of this receptor: How much clinical and demographic metadata was included differed by source and by participant, and the metadata was provided uncurated.

TCRbeta CDR3 regions were amplified from genomic DNA by means of the immunoSEQ Assay, a bias-controlled multiplex PCR. The paper's data handling went like this. The number of nucleated cells in each sample was estimated from the amplification of reference gene primers within the assay. Sequence reads were collapsed and filtered to measure the absolute abundance of every unique TCRbeta CDR3 rearrangement. Productive Simpson clonality was computed per sample as the square root of Simpson's diversity index over productive rearrangements. TCRdb took this table from immuneACCESS and kept in-frame rearrangements with V and J called. Such tables lack part of the clones; where checked against another copy, unresolved V genes explain under half of the gap, and the rest is unexplained. The D gene and trimming were derived from the DNA, and the V and J assignments and clone size from that table. The sample yields approximately 64,000 clones; 80% to 90% were counted once. The leading ten clones occupy less than 55% of the sample.

In regard to this clone: No cognate antigen has been identified for it. The input lacks base qualities; no much larger clone sits a single base away.

In Seattle, one collaborating source enrolled patients while the infection was active and tracked those patients longitudinally over the course of disease. Each collaborating institution followed its own protocols to collect whole blood in K2EDTA tubes. Collaborator samples were shipped for TCRbeta analysis as frozen whole blood, isolated PBMCs, or DNA extracted from either sample type. This receptor was obtained from a woman aged 60-75 years with COVID-19, enrolled during active disease. Sample: peripheral blood.

For the CDR3, the sequence is CASSQASLGNEQFF. The DNA sequence is as follows: TGTGCCAGCAGCCAAGCTAGTTTGGGCAATGAGCAGTTCTTC. The sequence is built from TRBV14 and TRBJ2-1; no D segment can be confidently identified. V is reduced by 1 base and J by 6 bases, leaving a spacing of 10 bases between them. Inclusive of the bounding cysteine and phenylalanine, the CDR3 is 14 residues long. Only CDR3 DNA is held: 42 bases, read in frame from base 1. The germline V gene provides CDR1 SGHDN and CDR2 FVKESK. The variable domain in full, with residues beyond the CDR3 obtained from the reference TRBV14 and TRBJ2-1 genes, is EAGVTQFPSHSVIEKGQTVTLRCDPISGHDNLYWYRRVMGKEIKFLLHFVKESKQDESGMPNNRFLAERTGGTYSTLKVQPAELEDSGVYFCASSQASLGNEQFFGPGTRLTVL.